This TCR beta chain was recorded in a study of cytomegalovirus exposure and HLA in healthy donors. Study outcomes and limitations: In a later analysis, 15,000 to 20,000 TCR beta sequences were associated with HLA alleles at 0.05 false discovery rate. In an earlier analysis, productive rearrangement rates for most beta V segments clustered near 87% or 30%. A later analysis showed TCR association rates differing by HLA locus, peaking at DRB1 and lowest at HLA-C. Cytomegalovirus-associated TCR beta chains were listed, numbering under 200.

With 60 Vbeta and 13 Jbeta primers, the PCR was carried out. Using immunoSEQ multiplex PCR, the repertoire was profiled, and TCRdb retains in-frame clones only, with some absent. The sample lists about 130,000 clones; 15% to 20% were seen once. On this clone itself: Its specificity is not known.

Sequenced input: PBMCs. The receptor was derived from a female donor in good health and CMV-seropositive.

In nucleotides, the CDR3 is TGTGCCAGCAGCCCCGGGACAGGACTAACATACTCTGGAAACACCATATATTTT. Amino acid sequence: CASSPGTGLTYSGNTIYF. The chain is built from TRBV7-6 and TRBJ1-3; 8 bases agree with TRBD1. V lost 5 bases to trimming and J lost 0 bases; unmatched junction nucleotides: 12. In germline, CDR1 is SGHVS, CDR2 FNYEAQ. CDR3 length: 18 amino acids.